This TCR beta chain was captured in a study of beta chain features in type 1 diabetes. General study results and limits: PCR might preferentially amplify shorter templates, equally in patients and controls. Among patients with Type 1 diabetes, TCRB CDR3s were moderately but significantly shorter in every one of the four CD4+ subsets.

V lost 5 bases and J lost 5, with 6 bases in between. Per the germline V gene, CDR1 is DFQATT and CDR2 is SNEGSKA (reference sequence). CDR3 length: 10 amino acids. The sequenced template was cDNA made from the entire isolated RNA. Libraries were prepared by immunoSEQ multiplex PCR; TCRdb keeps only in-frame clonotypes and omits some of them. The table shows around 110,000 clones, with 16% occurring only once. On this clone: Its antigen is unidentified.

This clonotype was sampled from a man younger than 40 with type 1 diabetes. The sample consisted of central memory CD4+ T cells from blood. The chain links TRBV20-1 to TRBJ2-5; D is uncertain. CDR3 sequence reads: CSAEVETQYF. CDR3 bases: TGCAGTGCTGAGGTGGAGACCCAGTACTTC.